This T cell receptor (beta chain) was sequenced during a study of radiotherapy plus CTLA-4 blockade in lung cancer. The overall study: There were objective responses in roughly 18% of patients, and around 32% had disease control.

Trimming took 7 bases from V and 5 from J; bases not matched to a gene: 7. The CDR3 runs to 15 residues. CDR1 and CDR2 from the germline V gene are LNHDA and SQIVND (reference sequence). Findings of the study overall: Researchers report tumor-derived TCR clones expanding in blood after radiotherapy plus ipilimumab.

Focal radiation was given together with CTLA-4 blockade (ipilimumab) to patients with chemo-refractory metastatic non-small-cell lung cancer. The data were produced by immunoSEQ multiplex PCR, yet TCRdb's version contains in-frame clones alone and is incomplete. The data hold more than 95,000 clones, with about 83% observed a single time. Comment on this clone: What it binds is unknown.

The chain combines TRBV19 with TRBJ2-2, with TRBD2 matching over 10 bases. The clonotype originates from a human donor with non-small cell lung cancer who had a partial response to radiotherapy plus ipilimumab. The source was peripheral blood, collected from a patient treated with radiotherapy plus ipilimumab. CDR3 bases: TGTGCCAGTACCCTAGCGGGAGTAAGAACCGGGGAGCTGTTTTTT. It codes for CASTLAGVRTGELFF. Complete variable domain (other parts from reference TRBV19 and TRBJ2-2): DGGITQSPKYLFRKEGQNVTLSCEQNLNHDAMYWYRQDPGQGLRLIYYSQIVNDFQKGDIAEGYSVSREKKESFPLTVTSAQKNPTAFYLCASTLAGVRTGELFFGEGSRLTVL.